A single sample is the source of the 4 T cell receptor beta chains below, sequenced in a study of blood T cell repertoires in COVID-19. Assay: immunoSEQ multiplex PCR; the TCRdb copy retains only in-frame clones and omits some. The sample contains some 190,000 clones, 70% to 90% of which appear only once. Input material: peripheral blood. Source of these receptors: a human donor in a cohort sampled during active COVID-19.

The chain couples TRBV20-1 to TRBJ1-2, with TRBD1 matching 7 bases. This CDR3 comprises 13 residues. CDR1 and CDR2 from the germline V gene are DFQATT and SNEGSKA (reference sequence). V shed 3 bases and J 4 bases; nucleotides not matched to a gene: 5. CDR3: CSASLPGGYGYTF. As DNA, the CDR3 is TGCAGTGCTAGTTTGCCAGGGGGCTATGGCTACACCTTC.

This chain links TRBV28 with TRBJ1-1; 10 positions match TRBD1. V was clipped by 4 bases and J by 5 bases; unmatched bases: 10. Germline V lookup: CDR1 MDHEN, CDR2 SYDVKM. The CDR3 spans 16 residues. The CDR3 DNA reads as TGTGCCAGCAGTTCTTCCCGACAGGGGGCGCGGACTGAAGCTTTCTTT. This encodes CASSSSRQGARTEAFF.

This clone was found many times. The DNA of the CDR3 is TGTGCCAGCAGTTACTCGAGGGTAGCGGGTTCCTACGAGCAGTACTTC. Protein product: CASSYSRVAGSYEQYF. The genes are TRBV6-2 or TRBV6-3 and TRBJ2-7; TRBD2 matches at 7 bases. The CDR3 length is 16 residues. The J segment lost 1 base and the V segment lost 0 bases, leaving 6 bases of the junction unmatched. Germline V CDR1 and CDR2: MNHEY, SVGEGT.

This chain joins TRBV19 and TRBJ1-5; D not certain. V was clipped by 7 bases and J by 0 bases, with 13 bases between them. Germline V gene data show CDR1 as LNHDA and CDR2 as SQIVND (reference sequence). This CDR3 contains 15 residues. CDR3 DNA sequence: TGTGCCAGTACCGACATTCTAAATAGCAATCAGCCCCAGCATTTT. Translating gives CASTDILNSNQPQHF.